This TCR beta chain was found in a study of spatial heterogeneity in lung cancer. The overall study: Across the raw uncorrected reads, a unique TCR and UMI combination was observed, on average, more than ten times.

At least ten counts were recorded for this clonotype. Trimming pared 5 bases from V and 6 bases from J, leaving 13 bases between. There are 13 residues in the CDR3. CDR1 and CDR2 from the germline V gene are MNHEY and SMNVEV (reference sequence). Time point here: blood at routine non-recurrence follow-up after resection. Unsorted samples of tumor, nontumor lung or frozen PBMC had their whole RNA sequenced. Individually, TCR cDNA molecules were each labelled with a unique molecular identifier. TCRdb analysed the 5' RACE reads with MiXCR anew, one entry per CDR3 protein. The sample records about 10,000 distinct CDR3 sequences, 20% to 25% being singletons.

The source was PBMCs, collected at follow-up. V usage is TRBV27 and J usage is TRBJ1-1, with unresolved D. The TCR was taken from a male donor with early-stage non-small cell lung cancer. The CDR3 loop reads CASSPRYPPEAFF. The DNA of the CDR3 is TGTGCCAGCAGTCCCCGCTACCCCCCTGAAGCTTTCTTT.